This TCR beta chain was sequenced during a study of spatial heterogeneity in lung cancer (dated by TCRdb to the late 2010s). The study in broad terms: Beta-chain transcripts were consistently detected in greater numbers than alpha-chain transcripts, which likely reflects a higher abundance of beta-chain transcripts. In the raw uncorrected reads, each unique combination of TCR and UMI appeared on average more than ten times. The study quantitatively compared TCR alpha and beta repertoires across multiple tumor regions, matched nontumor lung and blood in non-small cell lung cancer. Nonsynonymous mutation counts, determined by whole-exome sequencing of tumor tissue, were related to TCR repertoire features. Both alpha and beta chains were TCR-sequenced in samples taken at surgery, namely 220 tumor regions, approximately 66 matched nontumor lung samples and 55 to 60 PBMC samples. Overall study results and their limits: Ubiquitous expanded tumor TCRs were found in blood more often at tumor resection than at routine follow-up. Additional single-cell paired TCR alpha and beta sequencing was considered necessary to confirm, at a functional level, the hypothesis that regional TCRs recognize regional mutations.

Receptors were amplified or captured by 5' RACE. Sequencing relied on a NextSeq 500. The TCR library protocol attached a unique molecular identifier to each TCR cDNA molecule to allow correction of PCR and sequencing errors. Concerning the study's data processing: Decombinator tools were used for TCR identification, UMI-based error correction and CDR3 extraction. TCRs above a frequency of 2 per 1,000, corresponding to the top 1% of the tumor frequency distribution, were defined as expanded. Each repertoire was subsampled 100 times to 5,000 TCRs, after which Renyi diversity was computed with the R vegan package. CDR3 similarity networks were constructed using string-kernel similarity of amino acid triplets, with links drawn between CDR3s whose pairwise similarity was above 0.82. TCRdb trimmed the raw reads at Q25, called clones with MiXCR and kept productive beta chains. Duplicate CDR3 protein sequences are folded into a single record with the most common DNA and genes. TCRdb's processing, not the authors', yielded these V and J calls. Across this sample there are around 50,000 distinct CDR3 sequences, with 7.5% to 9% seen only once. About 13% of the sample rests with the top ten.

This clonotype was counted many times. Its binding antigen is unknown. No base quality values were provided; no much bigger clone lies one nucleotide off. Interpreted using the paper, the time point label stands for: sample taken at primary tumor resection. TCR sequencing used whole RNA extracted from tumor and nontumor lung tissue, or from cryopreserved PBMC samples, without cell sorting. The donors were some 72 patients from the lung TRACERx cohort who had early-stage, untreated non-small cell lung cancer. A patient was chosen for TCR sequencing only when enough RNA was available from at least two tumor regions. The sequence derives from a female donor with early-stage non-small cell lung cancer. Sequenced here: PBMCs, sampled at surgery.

The DNA is as follows: TGTGCCATCTCCAGGGGGCTTGGAAACACCATATATTTT. Its translation reads: CAISRGLGNTIYF. The sequence links TRBV19 to TRBJ1-3, and 8 bases in between align with TRBD1. Compared with germline, V lacks 10 bases and J lacks 3 bases; bases without a gene match: 5. The CDR3 measures 13 amino acids from cysteine to phenylalanine. Only the CDR3 part of the read is kept: 39 bases, read in frame from the first base. The germline V gene (reference sequence) sets CDR1 to LNHDA and CDR2 to SQIVND.